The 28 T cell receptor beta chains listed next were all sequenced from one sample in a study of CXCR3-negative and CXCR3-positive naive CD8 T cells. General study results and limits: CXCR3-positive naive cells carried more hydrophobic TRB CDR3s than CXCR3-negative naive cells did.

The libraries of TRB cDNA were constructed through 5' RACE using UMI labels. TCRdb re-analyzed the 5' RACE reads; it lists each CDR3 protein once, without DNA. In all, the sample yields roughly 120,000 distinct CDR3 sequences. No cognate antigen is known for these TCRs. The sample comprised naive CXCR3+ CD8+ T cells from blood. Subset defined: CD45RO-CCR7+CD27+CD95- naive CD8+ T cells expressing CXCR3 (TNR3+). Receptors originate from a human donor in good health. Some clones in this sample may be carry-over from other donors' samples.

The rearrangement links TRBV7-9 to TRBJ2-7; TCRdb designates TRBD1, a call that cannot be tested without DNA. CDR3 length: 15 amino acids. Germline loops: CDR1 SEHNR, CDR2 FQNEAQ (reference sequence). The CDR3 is CASSSPKAGLYEQYF.

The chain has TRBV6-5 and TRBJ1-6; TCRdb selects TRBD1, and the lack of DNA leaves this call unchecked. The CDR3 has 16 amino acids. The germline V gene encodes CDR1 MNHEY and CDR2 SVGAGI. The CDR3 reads CASSYSIGGRNSPLHF.

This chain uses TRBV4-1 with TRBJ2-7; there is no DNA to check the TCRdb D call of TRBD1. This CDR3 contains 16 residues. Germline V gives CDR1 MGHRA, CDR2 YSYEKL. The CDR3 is CASSQQDRGISYEQYF.

Here the CDR3 reads CASSLTGRTDGYTF. The V gene is TRBV7-3, the J gene TRBJ1-2. Germline loops: CDR1 SGHTA, CDR2 FQGTGA. The CDR3 consists of 14 residues. The whole variable domain, remainder taken from reference TRBV7-3 and TRBJ1-2, is GAGVSQTPSNKVTEKGKYVELRCDPISGHTALYWYRQSLGQGPEFLIYFQGTGAADDSGLPNDRFFAVRPEGSVSTLKIQRTERGDSAVYLCASSLTGRTDGYTFGSGTRLTVV.

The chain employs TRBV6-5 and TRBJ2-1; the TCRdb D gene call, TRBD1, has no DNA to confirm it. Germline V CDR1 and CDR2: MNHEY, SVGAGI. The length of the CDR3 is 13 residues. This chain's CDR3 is CASSSTGGNEQFF.

CDR3 sequence reads: CSVITGYGNQPQHF. This chain joins TRBV29-1 and TRBJ1-5; the D call of TRBD1 rests on TCRdb alone, since no DNA is present to check it. The germline CDR1 and CDR2 sequences are SQVTM and ANQGSEA. CDR3 length: 14 amino acids.

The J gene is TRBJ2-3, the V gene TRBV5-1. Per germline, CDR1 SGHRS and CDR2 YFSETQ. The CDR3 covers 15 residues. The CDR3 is CASSLAPASTDTQYF.

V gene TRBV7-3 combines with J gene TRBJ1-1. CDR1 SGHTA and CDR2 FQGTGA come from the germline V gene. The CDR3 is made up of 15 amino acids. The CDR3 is CASSVDGGENTEAFF. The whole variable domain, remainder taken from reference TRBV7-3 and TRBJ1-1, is GAGVSQTPSNKVTEKGKYVELRCDPISGHTALYWYRQSLGQGPEFLIYFQGTGAADDSGLPNDRFFAVRPEGSVSTLKIQRTERGDSAVYLCASSVDGGENTEAFFGQGTRLTVV.

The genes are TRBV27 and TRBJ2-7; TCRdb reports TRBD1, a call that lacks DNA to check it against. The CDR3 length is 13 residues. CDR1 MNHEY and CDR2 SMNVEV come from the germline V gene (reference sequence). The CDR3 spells CASSLATGGEQYF.

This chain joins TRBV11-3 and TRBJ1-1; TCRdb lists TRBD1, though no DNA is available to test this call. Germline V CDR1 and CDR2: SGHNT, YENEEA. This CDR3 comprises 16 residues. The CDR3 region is CASSPPGEAGNTEAFF. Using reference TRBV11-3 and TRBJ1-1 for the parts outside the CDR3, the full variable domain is EAGVVQSPRYKIIEKKQPVAFWCNPISGHNTLYWYLQNLGQGPELLIRYENEEAVDDSQLPKDRFSAERLKGVDSTLKIQPAELGDSAVYLCASSPPGEAGNTEAFFGQGTRLTVV.

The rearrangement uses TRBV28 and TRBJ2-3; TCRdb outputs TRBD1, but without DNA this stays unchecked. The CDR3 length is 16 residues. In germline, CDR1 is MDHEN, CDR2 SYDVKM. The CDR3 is CASSRSSPRRTDTQYF.

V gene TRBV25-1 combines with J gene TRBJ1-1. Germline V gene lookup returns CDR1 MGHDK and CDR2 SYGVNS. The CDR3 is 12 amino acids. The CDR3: CASSARDTEAFF.

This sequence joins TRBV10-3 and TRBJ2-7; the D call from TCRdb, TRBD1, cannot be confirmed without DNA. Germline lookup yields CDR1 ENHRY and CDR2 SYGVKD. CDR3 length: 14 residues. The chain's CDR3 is CAISGGTGGYEQYF.

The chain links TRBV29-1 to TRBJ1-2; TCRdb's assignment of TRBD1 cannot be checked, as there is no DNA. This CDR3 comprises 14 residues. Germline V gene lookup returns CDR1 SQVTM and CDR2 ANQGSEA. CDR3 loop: CSVDRPQGSYGYTF.

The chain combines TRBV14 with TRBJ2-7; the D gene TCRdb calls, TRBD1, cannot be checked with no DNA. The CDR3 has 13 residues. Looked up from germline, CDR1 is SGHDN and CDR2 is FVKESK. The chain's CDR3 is CASKDRESYEQYF.

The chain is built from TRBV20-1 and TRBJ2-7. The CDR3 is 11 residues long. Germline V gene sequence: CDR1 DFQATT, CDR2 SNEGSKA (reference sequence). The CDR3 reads CSAGDSYEQYF.

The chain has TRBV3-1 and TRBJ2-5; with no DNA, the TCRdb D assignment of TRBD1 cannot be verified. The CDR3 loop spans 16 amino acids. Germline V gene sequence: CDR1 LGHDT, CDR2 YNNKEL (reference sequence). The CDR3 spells CASSQGEGAPIETQYF.

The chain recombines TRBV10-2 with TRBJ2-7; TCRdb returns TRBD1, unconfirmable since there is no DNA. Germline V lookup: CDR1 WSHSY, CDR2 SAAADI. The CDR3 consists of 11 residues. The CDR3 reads CASRQGNEQYF.

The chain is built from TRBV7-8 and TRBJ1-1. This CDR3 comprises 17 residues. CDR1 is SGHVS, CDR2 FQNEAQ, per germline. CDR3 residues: CASSLVAGGWDNTEAFF.

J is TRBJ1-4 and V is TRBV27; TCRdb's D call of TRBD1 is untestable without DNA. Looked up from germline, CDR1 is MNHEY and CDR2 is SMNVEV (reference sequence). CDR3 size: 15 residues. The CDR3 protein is CASSLIGGRNEKLFF.

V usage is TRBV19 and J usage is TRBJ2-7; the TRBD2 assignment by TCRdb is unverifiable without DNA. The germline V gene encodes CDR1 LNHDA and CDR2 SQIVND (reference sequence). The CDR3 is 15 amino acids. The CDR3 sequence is CASSPGASFSYEQYF.

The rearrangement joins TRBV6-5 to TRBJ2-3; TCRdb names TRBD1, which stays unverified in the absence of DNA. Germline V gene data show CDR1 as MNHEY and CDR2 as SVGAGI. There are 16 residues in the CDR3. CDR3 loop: CASSYSIEGSTDTQYF.

CDR3 residues: CASSLTDRLYEQYF. This chain joins TRBV2 and TRBJ2-7. The germline gives CDR1 SNHLY, CDR2 FYNNEI. This CDR3 is 14 amino acids long.

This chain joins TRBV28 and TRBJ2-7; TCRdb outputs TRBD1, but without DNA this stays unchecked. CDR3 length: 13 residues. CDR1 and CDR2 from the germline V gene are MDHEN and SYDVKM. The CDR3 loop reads CASVGGTGYEQYF.

CDR3 sequence reads: CASSLGGGGNTQYF. The V and J genes are TRBV27 and TRBJ2-3; TCRdb selects TRBD1, and the lack of DNA leaves this call unchecked. CDR1 and CDR2 (germline): MNHEY, SMNVEV (reference sequence). CDR3 size: 14 residues.

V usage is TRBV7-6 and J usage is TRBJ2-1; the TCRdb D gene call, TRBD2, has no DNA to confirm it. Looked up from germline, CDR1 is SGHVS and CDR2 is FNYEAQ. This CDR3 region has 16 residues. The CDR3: CASSPGTLNSVYEQFF.

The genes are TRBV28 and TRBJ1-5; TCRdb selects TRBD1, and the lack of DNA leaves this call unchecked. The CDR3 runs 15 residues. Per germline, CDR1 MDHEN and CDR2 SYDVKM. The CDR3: CASALEQDSNQPQHF.

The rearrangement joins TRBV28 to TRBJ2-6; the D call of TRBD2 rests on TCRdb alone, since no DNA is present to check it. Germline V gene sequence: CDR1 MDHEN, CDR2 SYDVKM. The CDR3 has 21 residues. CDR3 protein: CASSSPFGDGPRGIGANVLTF.